This T cell receptor (beta chain) was recorded in a study of siplizumab effects on memory and regulatory T cells. Around 10^5 TCR templates per sample were sequenced. Sequencing was performed with immunoSEQ multiplex PCR; in TCRdb, only in-frame clones are kept and a portion is missing. The sample has 110,000 or so clones; 93% are singletons. General study findings and limits: Unstimulated subsets accounted for the mapping of only a minor share of the clones that were alloreactive.

The CDR3 has 16 residues. With 4 bases clipped from V and 1 base from J, the junction kept 7 bases outside the gene matches. Germline V gives CDR1 SGHTS, CDR2 YDEGEE. With respect to this clone: The antigen is not known.

The sequence came from a human donor in good health. The rearrangement links TRBV5-8 to TRBJ2-2, with 7 bases fitting TRBD1. Sequencing was done on a sample of non-Treg CD4+ T cells sorted from blood. Here the CDR3 DNA reads TGTGCCAGCAGCGACAGACAGGGAAGGAACACCGGGGAGCTGTTTTTT. Translating it yields CASSDRQGRNTGELFF.